This TCR beta chain was sequenced during a study of blood T cell repertoires in COVID-19. Study information: Both acute and convalescent COVID-19 samples were obtained from the United States, Italy and Spain.

Sequencing used immunoSEQ multiplex PCR; TCRdb keeps in-frame clones, though not all of them. The sample includes about 25,000 clones, over 70% of them seen just once. V was trimmed by 0 bases and J by 0 bases, leaving 9 bases between them. CDR1 is SGHNT, CDR2 YYREEE, per germline (reference sequence). This CDR3 spans 15 amino acids. This clone was recorded only once. The sequence came from a man aged 50-60 years with active or convalescent COVID-19. The sample taken for sequencing was peripheral blood. This chain uses TRBV5-4 with TRBJ1-1; TRBD1 is a possible D gene (5 bases). The CDR3 loop is CASSLEGAMNTEAFF. The CDR3 DNA reads TGTGCCAGCAGCTTGGAAGGGGCCATGAACACTGAAGCTTTCTTT.